This T cell receptor (beta chain) emerged from a study of multiple sclerosis patients with progressive multifocal leukoencephalopathy. Time point described: time of PML onset. The method was immunoSEQ multiplex PCR; TCRdb's version includes in-frame clones alone and lacks a portion of them. Of about 32,000 clones in the sample, approximately 86% were seen once. Trimming stripped 0 bases from V and 2 bases from J, with 11 bases between. From germline, CDR1 is GTSNPN and CDR2 SVGIG (reference sequence). This CDR3 is 15 amino acids long. This sequence was found in a woman aged 40 to 49 with progressive multifocal leukoencephalopathy. Here the sequenced sample was PBMCs, taken from a patient treated with natalizumab. The gene calls are TRBV30 and TRBJ1-3; no clear D gene. This CDR3 is CAWSVNRVPGNTIYF. DNA for the CDR3: TGTGCCTGGAGTGTAAATAGGGTACCTGGAAACACCATATATTTT.